A selection of T cell receptor beta chains follows, all from one sample in a study of blood T cell repertoires in COVID-19. Clones were read by immunoSEQ multiplex PCR, and TCRdb kept only the in-frame ones, dropping some. The data contain roughly 200,000 clones, roughly four fifths of them singletons. Specimen: PBMCs or T cells enriched from blood (not recorded which). The receptors were sampled from a man between 40 and 49 years old who had recovered from COVID-19. CDR3s leave out the opening cysteine and the closing phenylalanine or tryptophan. The D gene is left open where the match is weak.

D gene	V gene	J gene	CDR3 protein
TRBD1	TRBV10-3	TRBJ1-1	AISEMTGGVNTEAF
TRBD1	TRBV10-1	TRBJ1-1	AVKFRGQGMNTEAF
TRBD1	TRBV30	TRBJ1-1	AWRGQGPFEAF
-	TRBV2	TRBJ1-2	ASSEVEVAGYT
TRBD2	TRBV6-1	TRBJ2-1	ASSEALGEGF
TRBD1	TRBV4-3	TRBJ1-2	ASSHPQAQGAGGYT
-	TRBV29-1	TRBJ1-2	SVAENYGYT
-	TRBV6-5	TRBJ2-1	ASSYSAGFVEQF
-	TRBV6-2/TRBV6-3	TRBJ2-7	ASSYSSGNTYEQY
-	TRBV27	TRBJ2-3	ASSLAGLGSTDTQY
TRBD1	TRBV6-2/TRBV6-3	TRBJ2-3	ASSSHTGVKDTQY
-	TRBV21-1	TRBJ1-5	ASSNSRDRGPYQPQH
-	TRBV5-6	TRBJ1-2	ASSQYRVGGANYGYT
TRBD1	TRBV5-1	TRBJ2-7	ASSLQTGDYYEQY
-	TRBV27	TRBJ1-4	ASSLSPQGREKLF
-	TRBV6-5	TRBJ2-2	ASTQNTGELF
-	TRBV6-5	TRBJ1-6	ASSLQEGSYNSPLH